One and the same sample provided the 3 T cell receptor beta chains below, sequenced in a study of blood T cell repertoires in COVID-19. Using immunoSEQ multiplex PCR, the repertoire was profiled, and TCRdb retains in-frame clones only, with some absent. The table records about 25,000 clones, around 90% of them present only once. Sequenced: peripheral blood. The receptors come from a man between 65 and 85 years old with active COVID-19.

The V call is TRBV25-1, the J call TRBJ1-4; TRBD1 aligns across 8 bases. This CDR3 region has 14 residues. The trim removed 5 bases at V and 9 bases at J, leaving 8 bases unmatched. Germline values: CDR1 MGHDK, CDR2 SYGVNS. The CDR3 bases are TGTGCCAGCAGTACAACAGGGGGGAATCAAAAACTGTTTTTT. Its protein product is CASSTTGGNQKLFF.

The rearrangement uses TRBV27 and TRBJ1-2; TRBD1 matches at 9 bases. Trimming took 11 bases from V and 8 from J; bases not matched to a gene: 12. Germline-derived CDR1 and CDR2 are MNHEY and SMNVEV (reference sequence). The CDR3 extends over 13 amino acids. CDR3 in amino acids: CAVSRDRVGGYTF. CDR3 coding DNA: TGTGCCGTGAGCCGGGACAGGGTGGGGGGCTACACCTTC.

The V and J genes are TRBV4-2 and TRBJ2-7; tentative D call: TRBD1 (6 bases). The ends were cut back, 3 bases at V and 1 base at J, with 22 bases in the middle. Germline V lookup: CDR1 LGHNA, CDR2 YNFKEQ. CDR3 length: 18 amino acids. The CDR3 sequence: CASSQEPTGQGRSYEQYF. CDR3 coding DNA: TGTGCCAGCAGCCAGGAACCCACGGGGCAGGGGCGATCCTACGAGCAGTACTTC.